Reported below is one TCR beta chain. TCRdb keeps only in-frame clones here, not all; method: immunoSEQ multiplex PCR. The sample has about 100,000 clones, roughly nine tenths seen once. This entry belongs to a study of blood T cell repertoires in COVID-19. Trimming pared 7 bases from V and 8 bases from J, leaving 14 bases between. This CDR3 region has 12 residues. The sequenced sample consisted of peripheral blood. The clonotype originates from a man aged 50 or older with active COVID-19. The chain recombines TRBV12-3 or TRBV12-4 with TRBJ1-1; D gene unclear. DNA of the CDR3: TGTGCCAGCAACCTACCCTCCGAGGAAGCTTTCTTT. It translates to CASNLPSEEAFF.